The 21 T cell receptor beta chains given below trace back to one sample, sequenced in a study of OX40 agonist ivuxolimab in advanced cancers. Profiled with immunoSEQ multiplex PCR; TCRdb holds only in-frame clones, not every one. The sample holds 60,000 to 75,000 clones, around 90% seen once. The specimen comprised CD4+ or CD8+ T cells sorted from blood, sampled in a trial of the OX40 agonist ivuxolimab. These receptors originate from an adult with an advanced solid tumor such as melanoma, head and neck, liver or kidney cancer.

The chain joins TRBV7-3 to TRBJ2-3, with D maybe TRBD1 (6 bases). Germline V gene data show CDR1 as SGHTA and CDR2 as FQGTGA. This CDR3 is built from 17 residues. Trimming removed 6 bases from V and 4 bases from J, with 23 bases in between. The CDR3 protein is CASSHQGPGSTSDTQYF. The DNA for the CDR3 is TGTGCCAGCAGTCACCAGGGGCCAGGGTCAACATCAGATACGCAGTATTTT.

This chain joins TRBV28 and TRBJ2-1, with 8 nucleotides matching TRBD1. The junction had 13 bases not matched to a gene; V was cut back by 5 bases and J by 10 bases. The CDR3 totals 15 residues. Germline V gene lookup returns CDR1 MDHEN and CDR2 SYDVKM. The CDR3 coding sequence is TGTGCCAGCAGTATCAGGGGGCGCGGTTTCGGGGAGCAGTTCTTC. Protein: CASSIRGRGFGEQFF.

This clone was recorded only once. The chain employs TRBV9 and TRBJ2-7; 7 nucleotides align to TRBD1. Germline trimming cut 0 bases from V and 2 bases from J; bases unmatched to any gene: 2. The CDR3 has 14 residues. CDR1 and CDR2 (germline): SGDLS, YYNGEE. CDR3 bases: TGTGCCAGCAGCGTAGGACAGGGTACCTACGAGCAGTACTTC. Translated, it gives CASSVGQGTYEQYF.

The rearrangement links TRBV30 to TRBJ1-1; 8 nucleotides match TRBD1. V trimming: 5 bases; J trimming: 2 bases; junction bases outside the gene matches: 4. The CDR3 spans 13 residues. Germline CDR1 reads GTSNPN; CDR2 reads SVGIG (reference sequence). This chain's CDR3 is CAWGQGPNTEAFF. Written as DNA, the CDR3 is TGTGCCTGGGGACAGGGCCCCAACACTGAAGCTTTCTTT.

This clone was observed a few times. CDR3 amino acids: CASSLFRTGVTKNIQYF. The CDR3, as DNA: TGTGCCAGCAGTTTATTCAGGACAGGGGTGACCAAAAACATTCAGTACTTC. The gene calls are TRBV28 and TRBJ2-4, with 9 nucleotides matching TRBD1. Germline V lookup: CDR1 MDHEN, CDR2 SYDVKM. The V segment lost 1 base and the J segment 2 bases; nucleotides outside the gene matches: 6. The CDR3 covers 17 residues.

The V call is TRBV7-2, the J call TRBJ2-5, with D maybe TRBD2 (6 bases). The J call may be in error: the DNA end matches TRBJ2-7 better. This CDR3 comprises 13 residues. Germline V lookup: CDR1 SGHTA, CDR2 FQGNSA. The CDR3 is CASSRGTLYEQYF. The CDR3 nucleotides read TGTGCCAGCAGCAGAGGGACTCTCTACGAGCAGTACTTC.

V and J are TRBV15 and TRBJ2-3; D ambiguous. The CDR3 covers 15 residues. CDR1 LNHNV and CDR2 YYDKDF come from the germline V gene (reference sequence). V shed 1 base and J shed 2 bases, with 10 bases lying between them. Here the CDR3 DNA reads TGTGCCACCAGCAGAGGATCCGGCCCCACAGATACGCAGTATTTT. Protein product: CATSRGSGPTDTQYF.

The chain carries TRBV5-4 and TRBJ1-1, with D hard to call. The ends were cut back, 4 bases at V and 5 bases at J, with 15 bases in the middle. Per germline, CDR1 SGHNT and CDR2 YYREEE (reference sequence). The CDR3 extends over 14 amino acids. In DNA form, the CDR3 reads TGTGCCAGCAGCGCGGACCCACTTCGGACTGAAGCTTTCTTT. Protein sequence: CASSADPLRTEAFF. Full variable domain (outside the CDR3, taken from reference TRBV5-4 and TRBJ1-1): ETGVTQSPTHLIKTRGQQVTLRCSSQSGHNTVSWYQQALGQGPQFIFQYYREEENGRGNFPPRFSGLQFPNYSSELNVNALELDDSALYLCASSADPLRTEAFFGQGTRLTVV.

This clone showed up just once. The genes are TRBV7-3 and TRBJ1-1, with D possibly being TRBD1 (6 bases). Per the germline V gene, CDR1 is SGHTA and CDR2 is FQGTGA. The CDR3 consists of 14 residues. V lost 5 bases, J lost 0 bases, and 10 bases lay in between. Here the CDR3 DNA reads TGTGCCAGCAGCGCGGACAGCCTGAACACTGAAGCTTTCTTT. It yields the protein CASSADSLNTEAFF.

This chain joins TRBV6-1 and TRBJ2-3, with D unclear. The germline CDR1 and CDR2 sequences are MNHNS and SASEGT. The germline V and J ends were trimmed by 10 bases and 2 bases, with 16 bases remaining between them. The CDR3 consists of 14 residues. This CDR3 reads CATQPATVTDTQYF. CDR3 DNA: TGTGCCACCCAACCGGCCACAGTCACAGATACGCAGTATTTT.

The sample holds one count of this clone. This rearrangement joins TRBV9 to TRBJ2-6; D gene uncertain. V was cut by 1 base and J by 4 bases, with 12 bases left in between. The CDR3 spans 16 residues. Germline-derived CDR1 and CDR2 are SGDLS and YYNGEE. The CDR3: CASSVSPLVGANVLTF. The DNA of the CDR3 is TGTGCCAGCAGCGTATCCCCACTCGTGGGGGCCAACGTCCTGACTTTC.

Concerning this clone: An end of the junction differs from the germline gene, which may be a read error. The chain recombines TRBV29-1 with TRBJ1-2, with no clear D. This CDR3 has 15 residues. CDR1 SQVTM and CDR2 ANQGSEA come from the germline V gene. CDR3 bases: TGCAGCATTGAAACATGGGCAGGATATAACTATGGCTACACCTTC. This translates into CSIETWAGYNYGYTF.

The V gene is TRBV6-5, the J gene TRBJ2-7; D gene ambiguous. Germline V CDR1 and CDR2: MNHEY, SVGAGI. The CDR3 has 15 amino acids. With 0 bases removed from V and 3 bases from J, the gap between germline ends came to 12 bases. The CDR3: CASSYSNARNYEQYF. The CDR3 region has the DNA TGTGCCAGCAGTTACTCGAACGCCAGGAACTACGAGCAGTACTTC.

J is TRBJ1-2 and V is TRBV11-3; possible D gene TRBD1, 5 bases. The V and J ends lost 5 bases and 8 bases respectively, with 15 bases between them. The CDR3 has 13 amino acids. The germline CDR1 and CDR2 sequences are SGHNT and YENEEA. The CDR3 nucleotides are TGTGCCAGCAGCCGTAGGGGAGGGAGCGGCTACACCTTC. Translation gives CASSRRGGSGYTF.

The rearrangement links TRBV5-1 to TRBJ2-3, with 8 bases matching TRBD1. This CDR3 comprises 14 residues. Looked up from germline, CDR1 is SGHRS and CDR2 is YFSETQ. Trimming took 4 bases from V and 6 from J; bases not matched to a gene: 7. The CDR3 coding sequence is TGCGCCAGCAGCGTACAGGGGGAGGTGGATACGCAGTATTTT. Amino acid sequence: CASSVQGEVDTQYF.

This rearrangement joins TRBV7-9 to TRBJ2-5; perhaps TRBD2 as D (5 bases). Deletions cut 0 bases from V and 5 bases from J, with 13 bases between. Germline values: CDR1 SEHNR, CDR2 FQNEAQ (reference sequence). CDR3 size: 15 residues. CDR3 sequence reads: CASSLALGVGETQYF. As DNA, the CDR3 is TGTGCCAGCAGCTTAGCGCTCGGGGTCGGGGAGACCCAGTACTTC.

This clone was seen a handful of times. This chain connects TRBV6-5 to TRBJ1-5; possibly TRBD1 for D (6 bases). This CDR3 is 14 amino acids long. CDR1 is MNHEY and CDR2 is SVGAGI in the germline V gene. The V gene lost 6 bases and the J gene lost 9 bases, with 18 bases spanning the gap. This chain's CDR3 is CASSQDSRLTPQHF. In nucleotides, the CDR3 is TGTGCCAGCAGCCAGGACAGCCGTTTGACGCCCCAGCATTTT.

In this sample, this clone turned up once. J is TRBJ2-5 and V is TRBV11-2; D might be TRBD1 (5 bases). The CDR3 length is 15 residues. Deletions cut 3 bases from V and 4 bases from J, with 15 bases between. CDR1 is SGHAT and CDR2 is FQNNGV in the germline V gene. The chain's CDR3 is CASSFGLPGLETQYF. The CDR3 DNA sequence: TGTGCCAGCAGCTTCGGGCTGCCAGGGTTAGAGACCCAGTACTTC.

The V call is TRBV5-4, the J call TRBJ2-7; TRBD1 agrees at 11 bases. CDR1 SGHNT and CDR2 YYREEE come from the germline V gene (reference sequence). V lost 5 bases and J lost 5; bases outside the gene matches: 6. This CDR3 spans 14 amino acids. The CDR3 nucleotides read TGTGCCAGCAGAACCGGGACAGGGGGTAACGAGCAGTACTTC. Translating it yields CASRTGTGGNEQYF.

The rearrangement links TRBV5-1 to TRBJ1-2; the D is unclear. Looked up from germline, CDR1 is SGHRS and CDR2 is YFSETQ. The CDR3 runs to 14 residues. V lost 4 bases and J 0 bases, leaving 10 bases between the germline ends. The CDR3 sequence: CASSSDTSNYGYTF. The CDR3 DNA sequence: TGCGCCAGCAGCAGTGACACTTCTAACTATGGCTACACCTTC.

The chain carries TRBV5-1 and TRBJ2-3; D may be TRBD2 (5 bases). Trimming pared 7 bases from V and 3 bases from J, leaving 12 bases between. This CDR3 contains 13 residues. The V gene's germline CDR1 is SGHRS and CDR2 YFSETQ. CDR3 nucleotide sequence: TGCGCCAGCGCCCCCGGGGTAACAGATACGCAGTATTTT. Amino acids: CASAPGVTDTQYF.